This T cell receptor beta chain appears in the sequencing data of a study of blood T cell repertoires in COVID-19. Overall study: Whether acute or convalescent, the COVID-19 samples came from the United States, Italy and Spain. The analysed material was cDNA or gDNA that came from T cells, B-cell-depleted T cells, or PBMCs.

CDR3 length: 13 amino acids. Trimming pared 0 bases from V and 6 bases from J, leaving 9 bases between. Germline V gives CDR1 MGHRA, CDR2 YSYEKL. In the authors' methods: Reference gene primer amplification gave estimated nucleated cell counts. TCRdb's table, derived via immunoSEQ multiplex PCR, lists solely in-frame clones and lacks some. The DNA was the basis for D and trimming; V, J and clone size are from that table. The sample holds about 97,000 clones, approximately 87% seen once. This clone was counted only a few times. The sample taken for sequencing was peripheral blood. The rearrangement uses TRBV4-1 and TRBJ2-7; tentatively, D is TRBD2 (5 bases). The receptor comes from a human donor in a cohort sampled during active COVID-19. As DNA, the CDR3 is TGCGCCAGCAGCCAAGATTTGGCGGGCGAGCAGTACTTC. It encodes CASSQDLAGEQYF.